This entry lists 13 T cell receptor beta chains sequenced from one sample in a study of blood T cell repertoires in COVID-19. The assay was immunoSEQ multiplex PCR, and TCRdb's table has in-frame clones only and misses some. This sample has roughly 150,000 clones, with about four fifths found just once. The specimen was peripheral blood. These receptors originate from a woman older than 75 with acute or convalescent COVID-19.

A few counts support this clone. The rearrangement joins TRBV12-5 to TRBJ1-4, with 7 bases matching TRBD1. The junction had 4 bases not matched to a gene; V was cut back by 1 base and J by 5 bases. Germline CDR1 reads LGHNT; CDR2 reads FRNRAP. There are 15 residues in the CDR3. This CDR3 is CASGLEIQGNEKLFF. DNA for the CDR3: TGTGCTAGTGGTTTGGAAATACAGGGGAATGAAAAACTGTTTTTT.

Notes on this clone: It is likely a read error, because the conserved phenylalanine at the end of the CDR3 is missing. Because the CDR3's place on the DNA is in doubt, the DNA is left out and the CDR3 is given as listed by TCRdb. The chain couples TRBV12-3 or TRBV12-4 to TRBJ1-3. The CDR3 has 12 amino acids, counting both end residues. CDR3 amino acids: CASSLDGGPSML.

The rearrangement uses TRBV4-3 and TRBJ2-5; 11 nucleotides match TRBD2. The CDR3 has 16 residues. Germline V lookup: CDR1 LGHNA, CDR2 YSLEER. Trimming removed 0 bases from V and 5 bases from J; junction bases left unmatched: 5. Written as DNA, the CDR3 is TGCGCCAGCAGCCAAGAGGTAGCGGGAGGGGGGGAGACCCAGTACTTC. Translated, it gives CASSQEVAGGGETQYF.

This rearrangement joins TRBV9 to TRBJ2-7; maybe TRBD2 (6 bases). Germline-derived CDR1 and CDR2 are SGDLS and YYNGEE. This CDR3 has 14 residues. Trimming took 4 bases from V and 4 from J, leaving 15 bases between them. CDR3 coding DNA: TGTGCCAGCAGCCCCCAGCGGGCAGCGTACGAGCAGTACTTC. This encodes CASSPQRAAYEQYF.

This chain connects TRBV3-1 (or the pseudogene TRBV3-2) to TRBJ2-1, with D tentatively TRBD1 (8 bases). This CDR3 is built from 15 residues. Germline V gives CDR1 LGHDT, CDR2 YNNKEL (reference sequence). The ends were cut back, 8 bases at V and 4 bases at J, with 18 bases in the middle. CDR3 nucleotides: TGTGCCAGCCACAGGGGGGGGACTCTTTACAATGAGCAGTTCTTC. As protein: CASHRGGTLYNEQFF.

The chain links TRBV4-3 to TRBJ2-3; D call uncertain. The CDR3 runs 12 residues. Germline CDR1 and CDR2: LGHNA and YSLEER. V was clipped by 5 bases and J by 5 bases, with 8 bases between them. The CDR3 region is CASSFSGDTQYF. The CDR3, as DNA: TGCGCCAGCAGCTTTAGTGGAGATACGCAGTATTTT.

The chain joins TRBV5-1 to TRBJ2-7, with 7 bases lining up with TRBD1. The CDR3 runs 14 residues. Germline values: CDR1 SGHRS, CDR2 YFSETQ. The J segment lost 6 bases and the V segment lost 5 bases, leaving 11 bases of the junction unmatched. The CDR3 sequence: CASRSGQGVGEQYF. DNA for the CDR3: TGCGCCAGCAGGTCGGGGCAGGGGGTGGGCGAGCAGTACTTC.

The chain couples TRBV27 to TRBJ2-3; D unclear. V lost 7 bases and J lost 3, with 14 bases in between. Germline V lookup: CDR1 MNHEY, CDR2 SMNVEV (reference sequence). The CDR3 is made up of 14 amino acids. The CDR3 DNA reads as TGTGCCAGCAAAGATCAGGCAGATACAGATACGCAGTATTTT. Protein sequence: CASKDQADTDTQYF.

This clone occurred once. The chain uses TRBV18 and TRBJ2-7; the D gene is possibly TRBD2 (5 bases). The CDR3 has 14 amino acids. V lost 4 bases and J lost 0, with 10 bases in between. Germline lookup yields CDR1 KGHSH and CDR2 LQKENI. The CDR3 coding sequence is TGTGCCAGCTCACAGACCCGGGACTCCTACGAGCAGTACTTC. Translated, it gives CASSQTRDSYEQYF.

The gene calls are TRBV11-3 and TRBJ2-2, with a possible D match to TRBD1 (5 bases). This CDR3 has 15 residues. Trimming left V 5 bases short and J 1 base short, with 11 bases between. Germline V gives CDR1 SGHNT, CDR2 YENEEA. As DNA, the CDR3 is TGTGCCAGCAGCCGTGTAACAGGGAACACCGGGGAGCTGTTTTTT. It specifies CASSRVTGNTGELFF.

J is TRBJ2-4 and V is TRBV6-1; D perhaps matches TRBD1 (6 bases). The germline CDR1 and CDR2 sequences are MNHNS and SASEGT. V was cut by 2 bases and J by 9 bases, with 14 bases left in between. This CDR3 region has 14 residues. CDR3 nucleotide sequence: TGTGCCAGCAGTGAATCCAGGGGCCCGGGCATTCAGTACTTC. Translated, it gives CASSESRGPGIQYF.

This chain connects TRBV7-8 to TRBJ2-3; D might be TRBD2 (6 bases). V gave up 1 base and J gave up 6 bases, with 11 bases separating them. There are 14 residues in the CDR3. Germline assignment: CDR1 SGHVS and CDR2 FQNEAQ. The DNA for the CDR3 is TGTGCCAGCAGCTTAGTGGCAGGAGGGGATACGCAGTATTTT. Protein: CASSLVAGGDTQYF.

The chain employs TRBV6-1 and TRBJ1-5; 9 bases are a match to TRBD1. CDR3 length: 16 amino acids. Trimming took 3 bases from V and 3 from J; bases not matched to a gene: 6. Germline CDR1 reads MNHNS; CDR2 reads SASEGT. CDR3 nucleotide sequence: TGTGCCAGCAGTGAGAAACAGGGGGCGGTCAATCAGCCCCAGCATTTT. It translates to CASSEKQGAVNQPQHF.